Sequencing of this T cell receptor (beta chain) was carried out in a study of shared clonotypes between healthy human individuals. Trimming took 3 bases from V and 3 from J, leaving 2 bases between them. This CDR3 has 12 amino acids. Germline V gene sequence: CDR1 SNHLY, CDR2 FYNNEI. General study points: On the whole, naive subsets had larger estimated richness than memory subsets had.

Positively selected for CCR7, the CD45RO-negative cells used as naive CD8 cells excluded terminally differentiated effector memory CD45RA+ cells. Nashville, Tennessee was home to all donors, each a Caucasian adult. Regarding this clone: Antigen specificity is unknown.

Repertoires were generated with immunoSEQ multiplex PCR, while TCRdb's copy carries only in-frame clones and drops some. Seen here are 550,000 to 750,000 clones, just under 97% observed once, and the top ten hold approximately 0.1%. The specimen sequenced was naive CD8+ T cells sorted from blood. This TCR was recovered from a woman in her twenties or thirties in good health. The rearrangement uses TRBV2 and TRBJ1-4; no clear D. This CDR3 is CASSDANEKLFF. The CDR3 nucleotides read TGTGCCAGCAGTGACGCTAATGAAAAACTGTTTTTT.